The entry that follows covers one TCR beta chain sequence. Its antigen is unidentified. Germline V gene data show CDR1 as MNHEY and CDR2 as SVGAGI. CDR3 length: 14 residues. Trimming shortened V by 7 bases and J by 6 bases, and 13 bases separated the two germline ends. Generated by immunoSEQ multiplex PCR, the TCRdb table keeps only in-frame clones and is missing some. This table has nearly 110,000 clones, almost 90% appearing once. This entry comes from a study of T cell responses to AZD1222 COVID-19 vaccine. Study-wide background: Samples with a second dose at about 4 or about 12 weeks were pooled together.

Overall study results and limits: Reports indicate that nearly half of spike-specific TCRs are directed at unmutated variant regions. Spike was spanned by vaccine-associated CD4 TCRs, which were dominant at 160-218 and 743-854.

The sample was peripheral blood, taken on day 0 of AZD1222 vaccination. The chain employs TRBV6-5 and TRBJ1-6; maybe TRBD1 (5 bases). The TCR originated in an adult in good health. CDR3 sequence reads: CASMGPAVNSPLHF. Written as DNA, the CDR3 is TGTGCCAGCATGGGACCCGCGGTTAATTCACCCCTCCACTTT.